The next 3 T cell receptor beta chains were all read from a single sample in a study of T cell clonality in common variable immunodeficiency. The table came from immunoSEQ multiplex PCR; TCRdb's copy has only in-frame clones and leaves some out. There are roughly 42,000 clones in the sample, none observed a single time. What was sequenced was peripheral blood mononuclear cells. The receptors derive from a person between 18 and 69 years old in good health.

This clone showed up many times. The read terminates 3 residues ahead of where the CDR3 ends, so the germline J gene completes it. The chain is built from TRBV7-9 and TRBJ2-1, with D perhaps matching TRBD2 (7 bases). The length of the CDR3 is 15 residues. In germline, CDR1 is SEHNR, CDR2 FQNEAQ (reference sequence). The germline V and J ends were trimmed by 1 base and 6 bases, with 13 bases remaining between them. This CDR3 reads CASSLGGGISNEQFF. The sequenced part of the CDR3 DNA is TGTGCCAGCAGCTTAGGGGGGGGCATCAGCAATGAG.

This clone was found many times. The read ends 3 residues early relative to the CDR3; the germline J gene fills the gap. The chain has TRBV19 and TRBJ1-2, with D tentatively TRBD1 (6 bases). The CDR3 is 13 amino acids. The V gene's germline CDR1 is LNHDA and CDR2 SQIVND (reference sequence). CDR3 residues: CASRQAGVYDYTF. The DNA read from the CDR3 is TGTGCCAGTAGACAGGCAGGGGTGTACGAC.

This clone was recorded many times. CDR3 region: CSARSLAGARNNEQFF. The covered CDR3 bases are TGCAGTGCTAGAAGCTTAGCGGGAGCTCGGAACAATGAG. The chain is built from TRBV20-1 and TRBJ2-1; 9 bases map to TRBD2. The CDR3 end falls 3 residues outside the read, so it is completed with the germline J gene. The V segment lost 2 bases and the J segment 5 bases; nucleotides outside the gene matches: 10. Per germline, CDR1 DFQATT and CDR2 SNEGSKA (reference sequence). This CDR3 region has 16 residues.